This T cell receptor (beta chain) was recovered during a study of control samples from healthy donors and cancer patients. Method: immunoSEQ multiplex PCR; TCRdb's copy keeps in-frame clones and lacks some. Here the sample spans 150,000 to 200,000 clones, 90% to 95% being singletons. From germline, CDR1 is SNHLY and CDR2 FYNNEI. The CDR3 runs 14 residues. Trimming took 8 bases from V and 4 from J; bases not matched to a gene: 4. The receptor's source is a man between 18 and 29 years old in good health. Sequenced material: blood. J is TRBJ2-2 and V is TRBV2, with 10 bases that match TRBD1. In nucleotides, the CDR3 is TGTGCCAGCGCCGGGACAGGGGTCACCGGGGAGCTGTTTTTT. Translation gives CASAGTGVTGELFF. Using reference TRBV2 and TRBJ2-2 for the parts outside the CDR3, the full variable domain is EPEVTQTPSHQVTQMGQEVILRCVPISNHLYFYWYRQILGQKVEFLVSFYNNEISEKSEIFDDQFSVERPDGSNFTLKIRSTKLEDSAMYFCASAGTGVTGELFFGEGSRLTVL.